This T cell receptor beta chain was captured in a study of blood T cells in healthy people across ages. The sample holds many counts of this clonotype. Aged about 6 to 100, donors were systemically healthy Caucasians from Russia. Using a J-beta primer mix together with a sample-barcoded 5' primer, a second PCR was run for about 6 to 11 cycles. TCRdb redid the calling of the 5' RACE reads with MiXCR, one entry per CDR3 protein. The profile shows hundreds of thousands of distinct CDR3 sequences, approximately 48% of them singletons. This CDR3 has 15 amino acids. The V segment lost 3 bases and the J segment 3 bases; nucleotides outside the gene matches: 4. Looked up from germline, CDR1 is SGHTA and CDR2 is FQGTGA.

This clonotype originated in a man aged 55-75 years in good health. The J gene is TRBJ2-3, the V gene TRBV7-3; 9 bases are shared with TRBD2. The sequenced material came from blood. Here the CDR3 DNA reads TGTGCCAGCAGCTTGCGGGGGGGCCTGACAGATACGCAGTATTTT. This translates into CASSLRGGLTDTQYF.